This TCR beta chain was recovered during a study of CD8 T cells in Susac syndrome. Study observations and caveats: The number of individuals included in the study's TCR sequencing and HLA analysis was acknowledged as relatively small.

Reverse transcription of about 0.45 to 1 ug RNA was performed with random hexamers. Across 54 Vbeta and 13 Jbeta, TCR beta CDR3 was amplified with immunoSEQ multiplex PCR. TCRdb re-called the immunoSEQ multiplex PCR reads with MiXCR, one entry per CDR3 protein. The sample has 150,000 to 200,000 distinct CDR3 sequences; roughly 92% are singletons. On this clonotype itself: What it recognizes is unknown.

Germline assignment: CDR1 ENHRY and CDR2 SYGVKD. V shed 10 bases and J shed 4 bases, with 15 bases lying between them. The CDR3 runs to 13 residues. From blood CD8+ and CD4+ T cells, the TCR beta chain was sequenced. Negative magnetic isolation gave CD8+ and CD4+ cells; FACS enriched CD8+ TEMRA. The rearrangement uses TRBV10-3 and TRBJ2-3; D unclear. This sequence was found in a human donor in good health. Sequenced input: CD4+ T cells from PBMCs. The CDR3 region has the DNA TGTGCCACCCGGCCGGGCCAGGCAGATACGCAGTATTTT. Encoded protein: CATRPGQADTQYF.